The 7 T cell receptor beta chains below were found in one sample sequenced in a study of T cells in Graves' hyperthyroidism and ophthalmopathy. The CDR3 regions of TCR beta were amplified from RNA transcripts. HTBI primers were the set used in a first-round RT-PCR of the TCR CDR3. TCRdb re-analysed the multiplex PCR reads in MiXCR, keeping a single row per CDR3 protein. The sample includes around 690,000 distinct CDR3 sequences, less than 25% of them seen just once. Sequencing used blood. Every receptor here comes from a man in his thirties or forties with Graves' ophthalmopathy.

The rearrangement links TRBV20-1 to TRBJ2-1; D call uncertain. V was pared by 5 bases and J by 5 bases, with 13 bases between. This CDR3 has 13 amino acids. Germline assignment: CDR1 DFQATT and CDR2 SNEGSKA (reference sequence). CDR3 bases: TGCAGTGCTCGAACATACGCCGACAATGAGCAGTTCTTC. Encoded protein: CSARTYADNEQFF.

As regards this clonotype: This may be a read error, as it is one base from a much larger clone. This chain links TRBV7-2 with TRBJ1-1, with D tentatively TRBD1 (5 bases). The CDR3 contains 15 residues. The V end was cut by 3 bases, the J end by 7 bases, with 18 bases between. Per the germline V gene, CDR1 is SGHTA and CDR2 is FQGNSA. The CDR3, as DNA: TGTGCCAGCAGCTTGGGGACGGGATCTTATAATGAAGCTTTCTTT. It is translated as CASSLGTGSYNEAFF.

CDR3 amino acids: CASSQDPDRARGYTF. As DNA, the CDR3 is TGCGCCAGCAGCCAAGACCCGGACAGGGCAAGAGGCTACACCTTC. The V gene is TRBV4-1, the J gene TRBJ1-2; TRBD1 agrees at 8 bases. This CDR3 has 15 amino acids. CDR1 and CDR2 (germline): MGHRA, YSYEKL. V was pared by 0 bases and J by 8 bases, with 8 bases of the junction left unmatched.

The rearrangement uses TRBV14 and TRBJ2-3; the match to TRBD2 covers 8 bases. Germline CDR1 reads SGHDN; CDR2 reads FVKESK. V dropped 2 bases and J dropped 1; count of bases not matched to a gene: 8. The length of the CDR3 is 17 residues. For the CDR3, the DNA is TGTGCCAGCAGCCAACCGAGAGCGGGAGTCGGCACAGATACGCAGTATTTT. It translates to CASSQPRAGVGTDTQYF.

The rearrangement joins TRBV28 to TRBJ1-5, with unresolved D. The V gene lost 6 bases and the J gene lost 4 bases, with 16 bases spanning the gap. CDR3 length: 15 amino acids. The V gene's germline CDR1 is MDHEN and CDR2 SYDVKM. In DNA, the CDR3 is TGTGCCAGCAGCCAACCCTCGGACCCTAATCAGCCCCAGCATTTT. Translating gives CASSQPSDPNQPQHF.

The V and J genes are TRBV7-9 and TRBJ2-1; D may be TRBD2 (5 bases). This CDR3 region has 12 residues. V dropped 7 bases and J dropped 9 bases, with 13 bases sitting between them. The germline gives CDR1 SEHNR, CDR2 FQNEAQ (reference sequence). The CDR3 nucleotides read TGTGCCAGCAATGAACGGGCGGGTGAGCAGTTCTTC. Encoded protein: CASNERAGEQFF.

Only a few counts were recorded for this clonotype. The chain uses TRBV29-1 and TRBJ2-5; 8 nucleotides line up with TRBD2. The germline gives CDR1 SQVTM, CDR2 ANQGSEA. This CDR3 region has 15 residues. J gave up 1 base and V 3 bases, and 7 bases lay outside the gene matches. The CDR3, as DNA: TGCAGCGTTGAGATAAAGCGGGGGATCCAAGAGACCCAGTACTTC. Amino acids: CSVEIKRGIQETQYF.